A single sample is the source of the 21 T cell receptor beta chains below, sequenced in a study of blood T cells in healthy people across ages. Using a J-beta primer mix together with a sample-barcoded 5' primer, a second PCR was run for roughly 7 to 12 cycles. TCRdb processed the 5' RACE reads anew with MiXCR; each CDR3 protein has one entry. There are around 940,000 distinct CDR3 sequences in the sample; roughly half occur only once, and about 21% lies in the top ten. Sequences were obtained from blood. The receptors were gathered from a woman aged 55-69 years in good health.

Only a few counts were recorded for this clonotype. This chain joins TRBV27 and TRBJ1-4; 9 bases align to TRBD1. The V gene end was trimmed by 4 bases and the J gene end by 3 bases; junction bases not matched to a gene: 3. Germline V lookup: CDR1 MNHEY, CDR2 SMNVEV (reference sequence). This CDR3 comprises 15 residues. This chain's CDR3 is CASSSWTGANEKLFF. CDR3 coding DNA: TGTGCCAGCAGTTCGTGGACAGGGGCTAATGAAAAACTGTTTTTT.

The chain joins TRBV4-1 to TRBJ2-5; TRBD1 is a possible D gene (5 bases). Trimming pared 0 bases from V and 5 bases from J, leaving 13 bases between. This CDR3 is built from 15 residues. Germline CDR1 MGHRA, CDR2 YSYEKL. The CDR3 DNA reads as TGCGCCAGCAGCCAAGATGGGGTTTCAGGGGAGACCCAGTACTTC. Its protein is CASSQDGVSGETQYF.

This rearrangement joins TRBV6-2 or TRBV6-3 to TRBJ2-7, with 13 bases matching TRBD2. The J call may be mistaken, given a closer DNA end match to TRBJ2-1. Per germline, CDR1 MNHEY and CDR2 SVGEGT. This CDR3 comprises 13 residues. CDR3 protein: CASSKTSGREQFF. CDR3 nucleotides: TGTGCCAGCAGTAAGACTAGCGGGAGGGAGCAGTTCTTC.

The chain is built from TRBV9 and TRBJ1-6; D gene ambiguous. Trimming left V 3 bases short and J 8 bases short, with 12 bases between. Germline V lookup: CDR1 SGDLS, CDR2 YYNGEE. The CDR3 runs 14 residues. The CDR3 coding sequence is TGTGCCAGCAGCGCCCTGGTGGCGGATTCACCCCTCCACTTT. Protein product: CASSALVADSPLHF.

V gene TRBV20-1 combines with J gene TRBJ1-1; D unresolved. The CDR3 contains 14 residues. Germline V gene data show CDR1 as DFQATT and CDR2 as SNEGSKA (reference sequence). The germline V and J ends were trimmed by 7 bases and 0 bases, with 15 bases remaining between them. The CDR3 region has the DNA TGCAGTGTTATACTCGACGGCATGAACACTGAAGCTTTCTTT. It translates to CSVILDGMNTEAFF.

This clonotype was recorded once. This rearrangement joins TRBV7-6 to TRBJ2-1; D possibly matches TRBD1 or TRBD2 (5 bases each). Germline V gene lookup returns CDR1 SGHVS and CDR2 FNYEAQ. Trimming took 3 bases from V and 4 from J, leaving 10 bases between them. The CDR3 is made up of 14 amino acids. CDR3 in DNA: TGTGCCAGCAGCTTTCGGGGACCTTACAATGAGCAGTTCTTC. Translating gives CASSFRGPYNEQFF.

The chain recombines TRBV20-1 with TRBJ2-1; no clear D gene. This CDR3 has 14 residues. V lost 2 bases and J lost 8, with 16 bases in between. Germline V lookup: CDR1 DFQATT, CDR2 SNEGSKA (reference sequence). The CDR3 here is CSARRVQDRHEQFF. The CDR3 nucleotides read TGCAGTGCTAGACGGGTGCAAGACCGGCATGAGCAGTTCTTC.

This clonotype came up many times. The chain uses TRBV2 and TRBJ2-3; 15 bases line up with TRBD2. Germline V gene data show CDR1 as SNHLY and CDR2 as FYNNEI. J was trimmed by 4 bases and V by 11 bases; bases with no gene match: 4. The CDR3 covers 14 residues. The CDR3 coding sequence is TGTGCCGGGGGGACTAGCGGGAGGCCAGATACGCAGTATTTT. Amino acids: CAGGTSGRPDTQYF.

The V and J genes are TRBV12-3 or TRBV12-4 and TRBJ1-2, with unresolved D. The CDR3 loop spans 19 amino acids. Trimming shortened V by 6 bases and J by 6 bases, and 32 bases separated the two germline ends. For the CDR3, the DNA is TGTGCCAGCAGCCCATCGATCTCACAACCCGCAGGCTTTTTAAATGGCTACACCTTC. Translated: CASSPSISQPAGFLNGYTF.

The chain couples TRBV6-2 or TRBV6-3 to TRBJ2-5, with a possible D match to TRBD2 (6 bases). The J call may be in error: the DNA end matches TRBJ2-7 better. CDR1 and CDR2 from the germline V gene are MNHEY and SVGEGT. There are 15 residues in the CDR3. The CDR3 spells CASRETGTLEGEQYF. CDR3 coding DNA: TGTGCCAGCAGAGAGACCGGGACTTTAGAAGGCGAGCAGTACTTC.

This clonotype was recorded at least ten times. This chain links TRBV2 with TRBJ2-7; TRBD2 matches 7 bases. Germline V gives CDR1 SNHLY, CDR2 FYNNEI. V lost 4 bases to trimming and J lost 3 bases; unmatched junction nucleotides: 3. This CDR3 has 13 amino acids. CDR3 nucleotide sequence: TGTGCCAGCAGTGGTACTAGCGTCTACGAGCAGTACTTC. Encoded protein: CASSGTSVYEQYF.

This clonotype appeared once. The chain uses TRBV18 and TRBJ2-1, with TRBD2 matching over 9 bases. The trim removed 4 bases at V and 3 bases at J, leaving 7 bases unmatched. The germline CDR1 and CDR2 sequences are KGHSH and LQKENI. The CDR3 has 16 residues. The CDR3 region is CASSRTTSGVYNEQFF. DNA of the CDR3: TGTGCCAGCTCACGAACGACTAGCGGAGTCTACAATGAGCAGTTCTTC.

At least ten counts were recorded for this clonotype. The rearrangement joins TRBV29-1 to TRBJ1-2; D is possibly TRBD1 (5 bases). CDR3 length: 14 amino acids. The germline V gene encodes CDR1 SQVTM and CDR2 ANQGSEA. V lost 7 bases to trimming and J lost 4 bases, with 19 bases between them. CDR3 protein: CSGGVAGTPYGYTF. For the CDR3, the DNA is TGCAGCGGCGGAGTCGCCGGGACTCCCTATGGCTACACCTTC.

This chain links TRBV18 with TRBJ2-5; 8 bases agree with TRBD1. The V gene end was trimmed by 4 bases and the J gene end by 4 bases; junction bases not matched to a gene: 5. CDR1 KGHSH and CDR2 LQKENI come from the germline V gene. The CDR3 covers 14 residues. CDR3 sequence reads: CASSQGQGAETQYF. DNA for the CDR3: TGTGCCAGCTCACAAGGACAGGGAGCAGAGACCCAGTACTTC.

This clonotype was counted a single time. J is TRBJ2-6 and V is TRBV27, with 8 bases that match TRBD1. The junction had 3 bases not matched to a gene; V was cut back by 5 bases and J by 0 bases. The germline V gene has CDR1 MNHEY and CDR2 SMNVEV (reference sequence). The CDR3 is 16 residues long. The CDR3 spells CASSGRGLSGANVLTF. CDR3 nucleotide sequence: TGTGCCAGCAGTGGCAGGGGGCTCTCTGGGGCCAACGTCCTGACTTTC.

This clonotype came up a few times. CDR3 residues: CSAREPTGENYNEQFF. CDR3 in DNA: TGCAGTGCTAGAGAACCGACAGGGGAGAACTACAATGAGCAGTTCTTC. The chain has TRBV20-1 and TRBJ2-1, with 8 bases that match TRBD1. Germline V gives CDR1 DFQATT, CDR2 SNEGSKA (reference sequence). V shed 0 bases, J shed 3 bases, and the junction held 7 bases outside the gene matches. The CDR3 is 16 amino acids.

The chain combines TRBV28 with TRBJ2-3; 7 bases are a match to TRBD1. This CDR3 is 15 amino acids long. V lost 4 bases to trimming and J lost 4 bases; unmatched junction nucleotides: 8. Per the germline V gene, CDR1 is MDHEN and CDR2 is SYDVKM. The CDR3 DNA follows: TGTGCCAGCAGTTCGACAGGGACCTACGCAGATACGCAGTATTTT. It specifies CASSSTGTYADTQYF. Full variable domain (rest looked up from reference TRBV28 and TRBJ2-3): DVKVTQSSRYLVKRTGEKVFLECVQDMDHENMFWYRQDPGLGLRLIYFSYDVKMKEKGDIPEGYSVSREKKERFSLILESASTNQTSMYLCASSSTGTYADTQYFGPGTRLTVL.

This clonotype has more than one count but fewer than ten. The chain couples TRBV20-1 to TRBJ2-7; TRBD2 aligns across 11 bases. The CDR3 consists of 17 residues. From germline, CDR1 is DFQATT and CDR2 SNEGSKA (reference sequence). Trimming took 2 bases from V and 2 from J; bases not matched to a gene: 11. The CDR3 region has the DNA TGCAGTGCTAGAACCGGGACTAGCGGACCTGAGCCCTACGAGCAGTACTTC. Protein sequence: CSARTGTSGPEPYEQYF.

This rearrangement joins TRBV20-1 to TRBJ2-7; D gene ambiguous. Germline CDR1 is DFQATT and CDR2 is SNEGSKA (reference sequence). Trimming cost V 6 bases and J 7 bases, with 22 bases left between them. The CDR3 sequence is 14 residues long. Here the CDR3 reads CSAPPLGSYNEQYF. The DNA for the CDR3 is TGCAGTGCACCACCCCTCGGGTCCTACAATGAGCAGTACTTC.

The V gene is TRBV10-3, the J gene TRBJ2-7; 12 bases align to TRBD1. The end of the DNA aligns better with TRBJ2-5, so the J call may be wrong. The CDR3 has 15 residues. Looked up from germline, CDR1 is ENHRY and CDR2 is SYGVKD. In nucleotides, the CDR3 is TGTGCCACCTATGCCGGGACAGGGGGCTTAGAGACCCAGTACTTC. It codes for CATYAGTGGLETQYF.

This sequence joins TRBV20-1 and TRBJ2-3, with 16 positions matching TRBD2. The V and J ends lost 4 bases and 5 bases, in that order; junction bases with no gene match: 12. CDR1 and CDR2 from the germline V gene are DFQATT and SNEGSKA (reference sequence). The CDR3 extends over 18 amino acids. Here the CDR3 DNA reads TGCAGTGCTACCTTGGGACTAGCGGGAGGGCCATGGGGAGATACGCAGTATTTT. This codes for CSATLGLAGGPWGDTQYF.